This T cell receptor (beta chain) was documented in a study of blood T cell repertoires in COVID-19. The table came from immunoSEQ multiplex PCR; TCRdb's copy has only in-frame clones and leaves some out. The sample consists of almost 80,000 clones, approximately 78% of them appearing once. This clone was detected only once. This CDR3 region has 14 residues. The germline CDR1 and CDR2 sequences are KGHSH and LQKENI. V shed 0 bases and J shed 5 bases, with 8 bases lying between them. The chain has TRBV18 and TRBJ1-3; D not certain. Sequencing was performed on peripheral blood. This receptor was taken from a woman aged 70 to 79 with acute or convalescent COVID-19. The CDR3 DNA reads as TGTGCCAGCTCACCACCCCGAGACAGAAACACCATATATTTT. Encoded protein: CASSPPRDRNTIYF. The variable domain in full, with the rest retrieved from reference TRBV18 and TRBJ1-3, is NAGVMQNPRHLVRRRGQEARLRCSPMKGHSHVYWYRQLPEEGLKFMVYLQKENIIDESGMPKERFSAEFPKEGPSILRIQQVVRGDSAAYFCASSPPRDRNTIYFGEGSWLTVV.